The 25 T cell receptor beta chains given below trace back to one sample, sequenced in a study of OX40 agonist ivuxolimab in advanced cancers. Library prep was done by the immunoSEQ multiplex PCR assay. The table comes from immuneACCESS by way of TCRdb, which keeps in-frame sequences with V and J called. Part of the clones is missing from these tables; in studies checked, under half for an unresolved V gene and the rest for unknown reasons. This sample is represented by 60,000 or so clones; more than 80% of them were singletons. Roughly 5.9% of the sample goes to the ten largest clones. The sample was CD4+ or CD8+ T cells sorted from blood, taken in a trial of the OX40 agonist ivuxolimab. Every receptor here comes from an adult with an advanced solid tumor such as melanoma, head and neck, liver or kidney cancer.

The genes are TRBV4-2 and TRBJ1-2, with 10 bases fitting TRBD1. The CDR3 runs to 16 residues. V dropped 3 bases and J dropped 2; count of bases not matched to a gene: 6. Germline V gene lookup returns CDR1 LGHNA and CDR2 YNFKEQ. The CDR3 loop is CASSQGRQGANYGYTF. The CDR3 DNA reads as TGTGCCAGCAGCCAGGGGCGACAGGGGGCGAACTATGGCTACACCTTC.

This rearrangement joins TRBV19 to TRBJ2-5; TRBD1 might be the D (6 bases). CDR1 is LNHDA and CDR2 is SQIVND in the germline V gene (reference sequence). V was shortened by 5 bases and J by 5 bases, with 15 bases between the two germline ends. The CDR3 has 14 amino acids. The chain's CDR3 is CASSSNRDWETQYF. Written as DNA, the CDR3 is TGTGCCAGTAGTTCGAACAGGGATTGGGAGACCCAGTACTTC.

The chain joins TRBV18 to TRBJ1-1; D perhaps matches TRBD1 (5 bases). Germline V lookup: CDR1 KGHSH, CDR2 LQKENI. V shed 3 bases and J shed 3 bases, with 11 bases lying between them. This CDR3 contains 14 residues. CDR3 sequence: CASSPRVPYTEAFF. The CDR3 DNA reads as TGTGCCAGCTCACCCAGGGTACCGTACACTGAAGCTTTCTTT.

The V call is TRBV5-6, the J call TRBJ2-4; tentatively, D is TRBD2 (5 bases). This CDR3 has 15 residues. CDR1 is SGHDT, CDR2 YYEEEE, per germline. V gave up 2 bases and J gave up 0 bases, with 9 bases separating them. CDR3 in DNA: TGTGCCAGCAGCTTAGCGGCCCTAGCCAAAAACATTCAGTACTTC. Translated: CASSLAALAKNIQYF.

The rearrangement uses TRBV18 and TRBJ1-1; 9 bases are shared with TRBD1. Trimming took 4 bases from V and 1 from J; bases not matched to a gene: 10. The CDR3 extends over 17 amino acids. The germline V gene encodes CDR1 KGHSH and CDR2 LQKENI. CDR3 in amino acids: CASSRKDRGLRNTEAFF. CDR3 DNA sequence: TGTGCCAGCTCACGAAAGGACAGGGGATTGAGGAACACTGAAGCTTTCTTT.

This clone has only a few counts. This chain joins TRBV6-4 and TRBJ1-1; D unresolved. This CDR3 has 14 residues. CDR1 is MRHNA, CDR2 SNTAGT, per germline. With 0 bases removed from V and 1 base from J, the gap between germline ends came to 6 bases. The CDR3 nucleotides are TGTGCCAGCAGTGACTCCAACAGGAACACTGAAGCTTTCTTT. Its translation is CASSDSNRNTEAFF.

The chain links TRBV2 to TRBJ2-1; D remains unclear. Germline values: CDR1 SNHLY, CDR2 FYNNEI. CDR3 length equals 13 residues. Trimming left V 0 bases short and J 13 bases short, with 13 bases between. CDR3 in amino acids: CASSEARLVGQFF. CDR3 nucleotides: TGTGCCAGCAGTGAAGCGCGGTTAGTAGGCCAGTTCTTC.

The chain combines TRBV2 with TRBJ1-5; 8 bases fit TRBD1. The CDR3 has 14 amino acids. The V gene end was trimmed by 7 bases and the J gene end by 5 bases; junction bases not matched to a gene: 7. Germline loops: CDR1 SNHLY, CDR2 FYNNEI. The CDR3 DNA sequence: TGTGCCAGCACTAGACAGGGGTACGATCAGCCCCAGCATTTT. Its translation: CASTRQGYDQPQHF. The whole variable domain, remainder taken from reference TRBV2 and TRBJ1-5, is EPEVTQTPSHQVTQMGQEVILRCVPISNHLYFYWYRQILGQKVEFLVSFYNNEISEKSEIFDDQFSVERPDGSNFTLKIRSTKLEDSAMYFCASTRQGYDQPQHFGDGTRLSIL.

The gene calls are TRBV29-1 and TRBJ1-4; a weak D match, TRBD1 (5 bases). The CDR3 sequence is 15 residues long. Germline CDR1 is SQVTM and CDR2 is ANQGSEA. V lost 7 bases and J lost 1, with 16 bases in between. In DNA form, the CDR3 reads TGCAGCGCAACCGGGGGGATTGGAACTAATGAAAAACTGTTTTTT. Translation gives CSATGGIGTNEKLFF.

The CDR3 DNA reads as TGTGCCAGCAGCCATCTTGGCACAGATACGCAGTATTTT. Protein: CASSHLGTDTQYF. The chain has TRBV14 and TRBJ2-3; D unresolved. The V gene lost 3 bases and the J gene lost 1 base, with 5 bases spanning the gap. CDR1 is SGHDN, CDR2 FVKESK, per germline. The CDR3 covers 13 residues.

The J gene is TRBJ2-2, the V gene TRBV27, with a possible D match to TRBD2 (5 bases). The germline V gene has CDR1 MNHEY and CDR2 SMNVEV (reference sequence). V lost 6 bases and J 5 bases, leaving 28 bases between the germline ends. The CDR3 consists of 19 residues. The DNA for the CDR3 is TGTGCCAGCAGAGTAATGGTTGGTGGGAGAGGAATGAATACCGGGGAGCTGTTTTTT. Its protein product is CASRVMVGGRGMNTGELFF.

This clone was seen just once. The chain combines TRBV5-1 with TRBJ2-1; either TRBD1 or TRBD2 may supply D (6 bases each). Germline V gives CDR1 SGHRS, CDR2 YFSETQ. V was trimmed by 0 bases and J by 7 bases, leaving 14 bases between them. This CDR3 comprises 15 residues. The CDR3 loop is CASSLEGRGANEQFF. CDR3 DNA: TGCGCCAGCAGCTTGGAAGGTAGGGGGGCGAATGAGCAGTTCTTC.

The table lists this clone with a count of one. The rearrangement uses TRBV25-1 and TRBJ2-1; 13 nucleotides agree with TRBD2. Germline-derived CDR1 and CDR2 are MGHDK and SYGVNS. This CDR3 has 16 residues. The ends lost 4 bases at V and 2 bases at J; junction bases unmatched: 2. DNA of the CDR3: TGTGCCAGCAGTGCCACTAGCGGGAGGGCCTACAATGAGCAGTTCTTC. Translated: CASSATSGRAYNEQFF.

The CDR3 here is CASSLSLGVSRTDTQYF. CDR3 nucleotide sequence: TGTGCCAGCAGCTTAAGCCTAGGGGTATCACGCACAGATACGCAGTATTTT. V and J are TRBV7-3 and TRBJ2-3; possibly TRBD1 for D (5 bases). V was cut by 1 base and J by 1 base, with 15 bases left in between. Germline V gene lookup returns CDR1 SGHTA and CDR2 FQGTGA. The CDR3 covers 17 residues.

V is TRBV5-8 and J is TRBJ2-1; TRBD1 or TRBD2 may be the D gene (5 bases each). In germline, CDR1 is SGHTS, CDR2 YDEGEE. Trimming took 0 bases from V and 6 from J, leaving 13 bases between them. The CDR3 runs 15 residues. This CDR3 is CASSLAPGLGNEQFF. The CDR3 region has the DNA TGTGCCAGCAGCTTGGCCCCGGGGCTAGGCAATGAGCAGTTCTTC.

The genes are TRBV4-2 and TRBJ2-7, with a weak D call TRBD2 (6 bases). Germline assignment: CDR1 LGHNA and CDR2 YNFKEQ. Trimming pared 4 bases from V and 3 bases from J, leaving 16 bases between. CDR3 length: 15 amino acids. CDR3 sequence reads: CASSRNRDSYYEQYF. The CDR3 DNA follows: TGTGCCAGCAGCCGAAACCGGGACTCATACTACGAGCAGTACTTC.

This clone was seen only once. This chain links TRBV19 with TRBJ1-2; D gene unclear. The V and J ends lost 2 bases and 0 bases respectively, with 19 bases between them. CDR3 length equals 18 residues. The V gene's germline CDR1 is LNHDA and CDR2 SQIVND (reference sequence). In DNA, the CDR3 is TGTGCCAGTAGTATACGTGTCGGACCTGGGTGGACTAACTATGGCTACACCTTC. Translated, it gives CASSIRVGPGWTNYGYTF.

This chain joins TRBV28 and TRBJ1-5, with 9 nucleotides matching TRBD1. Trimming took 3 bases from V and 1 from J; bases not matched to a gene: 4. The CDR3 runs 16 residues. The germline CDR1 and CDR2 sequences are MDHEN and SYDVKM. The CDR3 is CASSFRGQGSNQPQHF. DNA of the CDR3: TGTGCCAGCAGTTTCAGGGGACAGGGCAGCAATCAGCCCCAGCATTTT.

This chain uses TRBV14 with TRBJ2-7; maybe TRBD1 (5 bases). The CDR3 totals 14 residues. Germline V lookup: CDR1 SGHDN, CDR2 FVKESK. Deletions cut 1 base from V and 6 bases from J, with 13 bases between. CDR3 DNA: TGTGCCAGCAGCCAAGGTGGAAGGGGCAGCGAGCAGTACTTC. It specifies CASSQGGRGSEQYF. Together with reference TRBV14 and TRBJ2-7, the CDR3 gives the full variable domain: EAGVTQFPSHSVIEKGQTVTLRCDPISGHDNLYWYRRVMGKEIKFLLHFVKESKQDESGMPNNRFLAERTGGTYSTLKVQPAELEDSGVYFCASSQGGRGSEQYFGPGTRLTVT.

This sequence joins TRBV13 and TRBJ2-7, with D perhaps being TRBD1 or TRBD2 (5 bases each). The germline CDR1 and CDR2 sequences are PRHDT and FYEKMQ (reference sequence). The CDR3 has 13 residues. DNA for the CDR3: TGTACCCCGGGTTGGGACCGATCCTACGAGCAGTACTTC. Translated, it gives CTPGWDRSYEQYF. Combining the CDR3 with reference TRBV13 and TRBJ2-7 gives the whole variable domain AAGVIQSPRHLIKEKRETATLKCYPIPRHDTVYWYQQGPGQDPQFLISFYEKMQSDKGSIPDRFSAQQFSDYHSELNMSSLELGDSALYFCTPGWDRSYEQYFGPGTRLTVT.

This clone was counted a single time. The chain couples TRBV25-1 to TRBJ1-3, with 7 bases that match TRBD1. This CDR3 comprises 15 residues. CDR1 and CDR2 (germline): MGHDK, SYGVNS. The V gene end was trimmed by 4 bases and the J gene end by 1 base; junction bases not matched to a gene: 4. The CDR3 nucleotides are TGTGCCAGCAGTGGTACAGGGGTTTCTGGAAACACCATATATTTT. Protein product: CASSGTGVSGNTIYF.

The genes are TRBV19 and TRBJ1-5; perhaps TRBD1 as D (5 bases). The CDR3 contains 15 residues. The germline gives CDR1 LNHDA, CDR2 SQIVND (reference sequence). The ends were cut back, 7 bases at V and 6 bases at J, with 19 bases in the middle. The CDR3 protein is CASNRGKGAPQPQHF. CDR3 coding DNA: TGTGCCAGTAACCGGGGGAAAGGGGCCCCTCAGCCCCAGCATTTT.

The chain is built from TRBV6-5 and TRBJ2-7; TRBD1 agrees at 7 bases. This CDR3 contains 15 residues. The germline V gene has CDR1 MNHEY and CDR2 SVGAGI. J lost 2 bases, V lost 7 bases, and 11 bases had no gene match. The CDR3 loop is CASTKDRHPAYEQYF. DNA for the CDR3: TGTGCCAGCACCAAGGACAGGCATCCGGCCTACGAGCAGTACTTC.

The chain has TRBV4-1 and TRBJ1-1; 7 positions agree with TRBD1. CDR1 and CDR2 from the germline V gene are MGHRA and YSYEKL. The V gene end was trimmed by 4 bases and the J gene end by 1 base; junction bases not matched to a gene: 9. The CDR3 covers 16 residues. CDR3 protein: CASSPGQGGRNTEAFF. The CDR3 nucleotides read TGCGCCAGCAGCCCCGGGCAGGGGGGTAGGAACACTGAAGCTTTCTTT.

V usage is TRBV6-6 and J usage is TRBJ1-2; D gene ambiguous. Between the trimmed V and J ends, which lost 0 bases and 8 bases, there was a span of 4 bases. The CDR3 consists of 11 residues. Germline CDR1 reads MNHNY; CDR2 reads SVGAGI (reference sequence). In DNA, the CDR3 is TGTGCCAGCAGTTACTCGACAGGCTACACCTTC. Its protein product is CASSYSTGYTF.